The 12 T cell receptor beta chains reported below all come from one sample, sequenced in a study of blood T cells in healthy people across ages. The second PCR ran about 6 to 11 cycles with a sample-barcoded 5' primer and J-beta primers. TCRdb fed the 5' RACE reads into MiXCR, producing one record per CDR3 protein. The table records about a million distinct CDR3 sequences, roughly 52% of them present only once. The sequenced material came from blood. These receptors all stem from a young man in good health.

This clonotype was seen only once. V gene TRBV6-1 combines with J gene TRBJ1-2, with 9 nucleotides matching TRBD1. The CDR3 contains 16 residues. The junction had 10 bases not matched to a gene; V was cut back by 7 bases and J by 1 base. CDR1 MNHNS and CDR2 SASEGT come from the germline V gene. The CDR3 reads CASKNRQGDNNYGYTF. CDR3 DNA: TGTGCCAGCAAAAACCGACAGGGGGATAATAACTATGGCTACACCTTC.

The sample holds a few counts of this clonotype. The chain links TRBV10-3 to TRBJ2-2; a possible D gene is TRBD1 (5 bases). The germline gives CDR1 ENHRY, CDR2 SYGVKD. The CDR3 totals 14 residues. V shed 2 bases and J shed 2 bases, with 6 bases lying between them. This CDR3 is CAISEQGNTGELFF. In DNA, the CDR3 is TGTGCCATCAGTGAGCAGGGTAACACCGGGGAGCTGTTTTTT.

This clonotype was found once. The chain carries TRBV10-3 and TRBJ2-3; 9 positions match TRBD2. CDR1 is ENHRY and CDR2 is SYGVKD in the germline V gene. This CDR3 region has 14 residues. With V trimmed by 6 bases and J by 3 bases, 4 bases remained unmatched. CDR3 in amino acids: CAIRNSGRTDTQYF. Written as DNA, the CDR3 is TGTGCCATCAGGAATAGCGGGAGAACAGATACGCAGTATTTT.

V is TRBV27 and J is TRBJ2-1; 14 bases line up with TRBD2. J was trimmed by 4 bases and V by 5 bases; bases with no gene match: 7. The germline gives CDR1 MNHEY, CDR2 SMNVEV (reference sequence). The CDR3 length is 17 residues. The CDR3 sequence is CASSAGLAGALYNEQFF. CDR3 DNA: TGTGCCAGCAGTGCGGGACTAGCGGGGGCATTATACAATGAGCAGTTCTTC.

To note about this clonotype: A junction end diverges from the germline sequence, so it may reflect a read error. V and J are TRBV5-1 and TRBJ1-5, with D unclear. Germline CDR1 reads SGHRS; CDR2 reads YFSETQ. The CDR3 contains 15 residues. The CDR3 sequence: CASSLAAGSNQPQHF. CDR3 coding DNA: TGTGCCAGCAGCTTAGCCGCCGGTAGCAATCAGCCCCAGCATTTT.

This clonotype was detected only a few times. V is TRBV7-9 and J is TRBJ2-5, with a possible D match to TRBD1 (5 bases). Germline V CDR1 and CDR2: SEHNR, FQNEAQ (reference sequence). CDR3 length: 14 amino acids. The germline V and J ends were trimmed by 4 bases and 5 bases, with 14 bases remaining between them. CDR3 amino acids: CASSSSTARETQYF. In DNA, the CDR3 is TGTGCCAGCAGCTCTTCGACAGCACGGGAGACCCAGTACTTC. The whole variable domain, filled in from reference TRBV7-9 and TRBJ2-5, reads DTGVSQNPRHKITKRGQNVTFRCDPISEHNRLYWYRQTLGQGPEFLTYFQNEAQLEKSRLLSDRFSAERPKGSFSTLEIQRTEQGDSAMYLCASSSSTARETQYFGPGTRLLVL.

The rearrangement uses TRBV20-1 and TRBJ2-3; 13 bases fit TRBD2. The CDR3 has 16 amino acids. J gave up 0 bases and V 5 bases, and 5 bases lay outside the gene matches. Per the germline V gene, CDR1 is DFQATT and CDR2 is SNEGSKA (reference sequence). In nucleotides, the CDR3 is TGCAGTGCTGGTGGACTAGCGGGGGCCAGCACAGATACGCAGTATTTT. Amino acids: CSAGGLAGASTDTQYF.

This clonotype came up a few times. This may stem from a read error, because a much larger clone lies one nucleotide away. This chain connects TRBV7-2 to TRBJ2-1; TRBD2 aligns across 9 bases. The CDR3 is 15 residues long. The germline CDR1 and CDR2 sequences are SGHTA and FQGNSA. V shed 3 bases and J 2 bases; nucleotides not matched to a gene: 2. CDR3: CASSFGGGAYNEQFF. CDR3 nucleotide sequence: TGTGCCAGCAGCTTCGGCGGGGGGGCCTACAATGAGCAGTTCTTC.

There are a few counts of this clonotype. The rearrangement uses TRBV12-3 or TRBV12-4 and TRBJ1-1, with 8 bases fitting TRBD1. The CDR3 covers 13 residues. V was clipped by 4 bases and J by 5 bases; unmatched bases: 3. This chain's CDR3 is CASSWTGRTEAFF. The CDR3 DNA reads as TGTGCCAGCAGTTGGACAGGGCGGACTGAAGCTTTCTTT.

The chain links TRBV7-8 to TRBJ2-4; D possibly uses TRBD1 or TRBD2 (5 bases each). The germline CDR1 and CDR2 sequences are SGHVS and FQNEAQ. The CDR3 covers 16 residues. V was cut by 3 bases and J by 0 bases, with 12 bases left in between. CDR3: CASSFGTQVAKNIQYF. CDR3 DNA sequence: TGTGCCAGCAGCTTTGGGACGCAGGTAGCCAAAAACATTCAGTACTTC. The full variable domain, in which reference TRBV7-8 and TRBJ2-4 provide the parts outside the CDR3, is GAGVSQSPRYKVAKRGQDVALRCDPISGHVSLFWYQQALGQGPEFLTYFQNEAQLDKSGLPSDRFFAERPEGSVSTLKIQRTQQEDSAVYLCASSFGTQVAKNIQYFGAGTRLSVL.

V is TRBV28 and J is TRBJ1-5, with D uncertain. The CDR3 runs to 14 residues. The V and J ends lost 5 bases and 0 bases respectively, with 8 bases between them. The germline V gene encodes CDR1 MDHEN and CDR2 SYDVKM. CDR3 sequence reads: CASSQTYSNQPQHF. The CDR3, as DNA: TGTGCCAGCAGTCAAACGTATAGCAATCAGCCCCAGCATTTT.

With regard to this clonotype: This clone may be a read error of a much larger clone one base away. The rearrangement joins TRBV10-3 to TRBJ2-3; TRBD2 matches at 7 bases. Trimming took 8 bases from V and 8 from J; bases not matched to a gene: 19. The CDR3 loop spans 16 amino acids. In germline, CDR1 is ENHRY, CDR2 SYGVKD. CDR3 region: CAISENQLALMVTQYF. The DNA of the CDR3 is TGTGCCATCTCAGAAAACCAACTAGCGCTTATGGTTACGCAGTATTTT.